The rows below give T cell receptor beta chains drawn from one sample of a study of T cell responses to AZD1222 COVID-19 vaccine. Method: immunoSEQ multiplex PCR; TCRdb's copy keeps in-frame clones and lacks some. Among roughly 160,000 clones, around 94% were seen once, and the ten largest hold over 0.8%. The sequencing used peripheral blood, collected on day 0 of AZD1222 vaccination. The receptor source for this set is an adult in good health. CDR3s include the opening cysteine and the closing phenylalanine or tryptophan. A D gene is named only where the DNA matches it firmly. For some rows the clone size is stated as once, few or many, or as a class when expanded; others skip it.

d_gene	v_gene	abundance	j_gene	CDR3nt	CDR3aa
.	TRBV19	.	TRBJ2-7	TGTGCCAGTAGTCCTCAGGGTACCTACGAGCAGTACTTC	CASSPQGTYEQYF
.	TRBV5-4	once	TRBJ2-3	TGTGCCAGCAGCTTCAGGGGAGGAGGCACAGATACGCAATATTTT	CASSFRGGGTDTQYF
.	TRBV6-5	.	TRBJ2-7	TGTGCCAGCAAACTCGCGGCAGGGACCTCCTACGAGCAGTACTTC	CASKLAAGTSYEQYF
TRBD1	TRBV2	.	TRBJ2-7	TGTGCCAGCACCCGGGACAGTCCCTACGAGCAGTACTTC	CASTRDSPYEQYF
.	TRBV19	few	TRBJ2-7	TGTGCCAGTAGTACTGGAAGGGATATGGACGAGCAGTACTTC	CASSTGRDMDEQYF
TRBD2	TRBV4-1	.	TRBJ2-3	TGCGCCACCGCGGCGGGGGGATCAGATACGCAGTATTTT	CATAAGGSDTQYF
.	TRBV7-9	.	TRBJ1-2	TGTGCCAGCAGCTTAGGAGAGGGGACTAACTATGGCTACACCTTC	CASSLGEGTNYGYTF
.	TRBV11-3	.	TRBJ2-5	TGTGCCAGCAGCTCTAGAGGGGAGACCCAGTACTTC	CASSSRGETQYF
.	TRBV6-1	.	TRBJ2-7	TGTGCCAGCAGTGAAGGACAGGTGAGGGAAGAGCAGTACTTC	CASSEGQVREEQYF
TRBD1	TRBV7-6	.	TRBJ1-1	TGTGCCAGCAGCATCTCACAGGGGGGGAACACTGAAGCTTTCTTT	CASSISQGGNTEAFF
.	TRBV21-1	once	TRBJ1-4	TGTGCCAGCAGCCCCCCAGGGGGCGCCGGTGAAAAACTGTTTTTT	CASSPPGGAGEKLFF
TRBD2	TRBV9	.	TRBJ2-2	TGTGCCAGCAGCGTGGCCGGGAGGGTTTCCACCGGGGAGCTGTTTTTT	CASSVAGRVSTGELFF
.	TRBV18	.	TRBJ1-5	TGTGCCAGCTCACCACAATCAAATAGCAATCAGCCCCAGCATTTT	CASSPQSNSNQPQHF
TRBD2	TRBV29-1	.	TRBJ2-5	TGCAGCGTCCGGCGGCTAGCGGGGAAAGAGACCCAGTACTTC	CSVRRLAGKETQYF
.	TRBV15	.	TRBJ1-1	TGTGCCACCAGCAGAGTTGGGGGGCATATGAACACTGAAGCTTTCTTT	CATSRVGGHMNTEAFF
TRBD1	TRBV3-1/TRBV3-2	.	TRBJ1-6	TGTGCCAGCAGCCAGGGACAGGGAGAGGCACCCCTCCACTTT	CASSQGQGEAPLHF
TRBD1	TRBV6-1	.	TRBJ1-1	TGTGCCAGCAGTGAGACAGGGACCACTGAAGCTTTCTTT	CASSETGTTEAFF